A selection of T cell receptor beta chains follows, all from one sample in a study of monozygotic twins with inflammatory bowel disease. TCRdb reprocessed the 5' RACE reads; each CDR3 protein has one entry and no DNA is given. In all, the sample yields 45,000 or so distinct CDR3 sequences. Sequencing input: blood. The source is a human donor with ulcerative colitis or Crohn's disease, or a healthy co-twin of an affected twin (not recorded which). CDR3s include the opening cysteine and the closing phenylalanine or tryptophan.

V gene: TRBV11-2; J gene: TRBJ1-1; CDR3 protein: CASSFRTVPSEAFF
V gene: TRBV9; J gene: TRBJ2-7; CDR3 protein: CASSVTPSPTVGAYEQYF
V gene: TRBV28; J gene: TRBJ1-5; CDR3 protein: CASSRRTGTNQPQHF
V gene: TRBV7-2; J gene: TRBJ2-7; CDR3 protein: CASSLSSSEQYF
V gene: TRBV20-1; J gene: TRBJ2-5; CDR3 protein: CSARGTSDQETQYF
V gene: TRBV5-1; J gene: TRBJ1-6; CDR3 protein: CASSTGTVNSPLHF
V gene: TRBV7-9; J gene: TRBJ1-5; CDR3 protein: CASSGTGWEPQHF
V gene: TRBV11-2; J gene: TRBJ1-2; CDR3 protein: CASGKRDTYGYTF
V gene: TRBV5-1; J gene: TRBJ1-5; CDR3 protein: CASSSDGTEYQPQHF
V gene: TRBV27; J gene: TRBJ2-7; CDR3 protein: CANPPDSLYEQYF
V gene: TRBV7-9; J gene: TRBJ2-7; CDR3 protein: CASSSGLAGTYEQYF
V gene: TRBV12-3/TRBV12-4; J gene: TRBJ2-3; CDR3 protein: CASNDRTRTDTQYF
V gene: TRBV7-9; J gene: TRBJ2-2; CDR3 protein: CASSSTPGRRELFF
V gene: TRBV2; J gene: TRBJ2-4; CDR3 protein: CASRGLAKNIQYF
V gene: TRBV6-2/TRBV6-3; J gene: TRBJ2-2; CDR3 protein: CASSYDAGTGDLLNTGELFF
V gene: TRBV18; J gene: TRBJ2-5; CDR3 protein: CASSRGLAGESYETQYF
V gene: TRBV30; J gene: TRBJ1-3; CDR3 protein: CAWDASGGNTIYF
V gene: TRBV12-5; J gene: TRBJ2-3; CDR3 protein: CASGSGTLHADTQYF
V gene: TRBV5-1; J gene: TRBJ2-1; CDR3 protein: CASSLAPRSYNEQFF
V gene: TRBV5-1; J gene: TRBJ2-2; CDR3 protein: CASSWGLADTGELFF
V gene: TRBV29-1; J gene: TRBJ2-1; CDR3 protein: CSVVRPGTSYNEQFF
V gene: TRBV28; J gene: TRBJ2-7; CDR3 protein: CASSPDPGQAYEQYF
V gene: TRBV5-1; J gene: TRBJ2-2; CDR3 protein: CASSLEWTKTGELFF
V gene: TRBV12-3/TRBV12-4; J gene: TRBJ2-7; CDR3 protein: CASSLQGAISSYEQYF
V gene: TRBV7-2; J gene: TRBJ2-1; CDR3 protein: CASSFAGTYNEQFF
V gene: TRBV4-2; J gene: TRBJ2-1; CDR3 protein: CASSQTSGRASEQFF
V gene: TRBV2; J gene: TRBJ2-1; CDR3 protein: CASRARQGIDNEQFF
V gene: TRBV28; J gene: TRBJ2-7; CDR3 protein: CATRDTLREQYF
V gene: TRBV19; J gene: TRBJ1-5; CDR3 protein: CASSTGVRGQPQHF
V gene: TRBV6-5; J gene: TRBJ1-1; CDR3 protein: CASSDSGLKAFF
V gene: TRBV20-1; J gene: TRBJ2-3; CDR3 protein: CSAKTSGADTQYF
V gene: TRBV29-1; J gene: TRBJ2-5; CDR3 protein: CSVEKQGTETQYF
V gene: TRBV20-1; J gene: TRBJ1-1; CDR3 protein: CSARNIILVDTEAFF
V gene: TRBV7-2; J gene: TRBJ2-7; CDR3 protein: CASSTQYRDEQYF
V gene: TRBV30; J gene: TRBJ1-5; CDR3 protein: CAWDRGTSGQPQHF
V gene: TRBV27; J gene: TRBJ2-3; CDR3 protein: CASTPPGLAGADTQYF
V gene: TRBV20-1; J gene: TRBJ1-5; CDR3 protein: CSARPTGGGRNQPQHF
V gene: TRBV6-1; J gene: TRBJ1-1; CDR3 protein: CASSTPGLVSTEAFF
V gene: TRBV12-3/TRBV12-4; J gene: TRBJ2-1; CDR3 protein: CASSLGSLNEQFF
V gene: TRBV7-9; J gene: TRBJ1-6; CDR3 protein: CASSFVMDSPLHF